This is a list of T cell receptor beta chains from one sample in a study of blood T cell repertoires in COVID-19. Profiling relied on immunoSEQ multiplex PCR, and the TCRdb table lists in-frame clones only, not all of them. The sample has under 350,000 clones; 80% to 90% are singletons. The sequenced sample was peripheral blood. These receptors were collected from a woman aged 50 to 65 who had recovered from COVID-19. Both conserved end residues are part of each CDR3. D genes are given only for firm matches. Clone sizes are given selectively: once, few, many, or a class where the clone is expanded.

v_gene	abundance	len	j_gene	d_gene	CDR3aa	CDR3nt
TRBV18	.	14	TRBJ1-6	TRBD1	CASSPGTGTSPLHF	TGTGCCAGCTCACCTGGGACAGGGACTTCACCCCTCCACTTT
TRBV2	.	15	TRBJ1-1	TRBD1	CATYRDRGPFAEAFF	TGTGCCACCTACCGGGACAGGGGGCCTTTCGCTGAAGCTTTCTTT
TRBV6-2/TRBV6-3	.	17	TRBJ2-5	TRBD1	CASSYSSRAGGGVAQYF	TGTGCCAGCAGTTACTCGTCACGGGCAGGGGGTGGTGTGGCCCAGTACTTC
TRBV18	.	15	TRBJ2-1	.	CASSPRISGIDEQFF	TGTGCCAGCTCACCGCGGATTTCGGGGATCGATGAGCAGTTCTTC
TRBV18	few	15	TRBJ2-2	.	CASSPRGNEAGELFF	TGTGCCAGCTCACCCAGGGGAAACGAGGCCGGGGAGCTGTTTTTT
TRBV19	.	15	TRBJ1-2	.	CASSIEAEVNYGYTF	TGTGCCAGTAGTATAGAGGCGGAAGTTAACTATGGCTACACCTTC
TRBV19	.	15	TRBJ1-2	TRBD1	CASKESGGANYGYTF	TGTGCCAGTAAAGAGTCAGGGGGTGCTAACTATGGCTACACCTTC
TRBV2	.	18	TRBJ1-6	TRBD1	CASSRGTRGVMEDSPLHF	TGTGCCAGCAGCAGGGGGACCAGGGGTGTAATGGAGGATTCACCCCTCCACTTT
TRBV10-3	.	15	TRBJ2-3	TRBD2	CAISAPAGESDTQYF	TGTGCCATCAGTGCCCCGGCGGGGGAGTCAGATACGCAGTATTTT
TRBV9	.	15	TRBJ2-1	.	CASSAWGSSYNEQFF	TGTGCCAGCAGCGCCTGGGGCAGCTCCTACAATGAGCAGTTCTTC
TRBV9	.	17	TRBJ1-1	TRBD1	CASSVGGGQVFSTEAFF	TGTGCCAGCAGCGTAGGCGGGGGACAGGTATTTTCCACTGAAGCTTTCTTT
TRBV11-3	few	15	TRBJ1-1	TRBD1	CASSLSGQMNTEAFF	TGTGCCAGCAGCTTGTCGGGACAGATGAACACTGAAGCTTTCTTT
TRBV20-1	.	11	TRBJ2-1	.	CSARARNEQFF	TGCAGTGCCAGGGCTAGGAATGAGCAGTTCTTC
TRBV28	.	14	TRBJ2-2	.	CASSLRDWRTGLFF	TGTGCCAGCAGTTTGAGGGACTGGCGGACTGGGCTGTTTTTT
TRBV5-6	.	16	TRBJ1-2	.	CASTPGDVLPSRGYTF	TGTGCCAGCACTCCGGGAGACGTTTTGCCCTCTCGTGGCTACACCTTC
TRBV28	.	11	TRBJ1-2	.	CATFENYGYTF	TGTGCCACCTTTGAGAACTATGGCTACACCTTC
TRBV4-2	.	12	TRBJ2-1	.	CASSQVGEEQFF	TGTGCCAGCAGCCAAGTTGGGGAGGAGCAGTTCTTC
TRBV7-2	once	18	TRBJ2-1	TRBD2	CASSSRTSGRARNNEQFF	TGTGCCAGCAGCTCGCGGACTAGCGGGAGGGCCCGGAACAATGAGCAGTTCTTC
TRBV21-1	.	15	TRBJ2-2	.	CASSQVRRQTGELFF	TGTGCCAGCAGCCAGGTTCGGAGGCAAACCGGGGAGCTGTTTTTT
TRBV7-2	.	15	TRBJ1-1	TRBD1	CASSFTTGVGTEAFF	TGTGCCAGCAGCTTCACGACAGGGGTAGGCACTGAAGCTTTCTTT
TRBV29-1	.	12	TRBJ1-1	.	CSVGQRNTEAFF	TGCAGCGTTGGACAGCGGAACACTGAAGCTTTCTTT
TRBV10-3	.	15	TRBJ1-6	.	CAISAHEGEASPLHF	TGTGCCATCAGTGCCCATGAAGGGGAAGCTTCACCCCTCCACTTT
TRBV7-2	once	15	TRBJ2-3	.	CASSPRGSYTDTQYF	TGTGCCAGCAGCCCCCGGGGGAGCTACACAGATACGCAGTATTTT
TRBV5-1	.	15	TRBJ1-3	.	CASSSRTGSGNTIYF	TGCGCCAGCAGCTCCCGTACAGGGTCGGGAAACACCATATATTTT
TRBV28	.	15	TRBJ2-3	.	CASSTGTPGTDTQYF	TGTGCCAGCAGCACTGGGACTCCGGGCACAGATACGCAGTATTTT
TRBV28	.	15	TRBJ2-5	.	CASSLAGIYQETQYF	TGTGCCAGCAGTTTAGCAGGGATCTACCAAGAGACCCAGTACTTC
TRBV7-2	.	15	TRBJ2-3	TRBD2	CASSAQRGGRDTQYF	TGTGCCAGCAGCGCTCAGCGGGGGGGCCGAGATACGCAGTATTTT
TRBV12-3/TRBV12-4	once	13	TRBJ1-1	.	CASSLARQTQAFF	TGTGCCAGCAGTTTAGCGAGGCAGACCCAAGCTTTCTTT
TRBV3-1/TRBV3-2	.	14	TRBJ2-1	TRBD2	CASSHSGGRNEQFF	TGTGCCAGCAGCCACTCGGGGGGGCGCAATGAGCAGTTCTTC
TRBV4-1	.	16	TRBJ1-2	.	CASSQVLTPTSGGYTF	TGCGCCAGCAGCCAAGTTTTGACACCTACCTCTGGTGGCTACACCTTC
TRBV11-3	.	16	TRBJ2-4	TRBD2	CASSPNSGVAKNIQYF	TGTGCCAGCAGTCCCAATAGCGGGGTAGCCAAAAACATTCAGTACTTC
TRBV10-3	.	15	TRBJ1-5	.	CAISGGLGRNQPQHF	TGTGCCATCAGTGGGGGATTGGGGCGCAATCAGCCCCAGCATTTT
TRBV6-5	.	15	TRBJ1-6	.	CASSYSGGRGSPLHF	TGTGCCAGCAGTTACTCAGGGGGAAGAGGCTCACCCCTCCACTTT
TRBV28	.	15	TRBJ1-2	TRBD1	CASRPGQGARYGYTF	TGTGCCAGCAGACCCGGACAGGGGGCCCGCTATGGCTACACCTTC
TRBV30	.	13	TRBJ2-5	.	CAWGGRRGETQYF	TGTGCCTGGGGGGGGCGGCGGGGAGAGACCCAGTACTTC
TRBV19	.	14	TRBJ1-2	TRBD1	CASSIPGQGGGYTF	TGTGCCAGTAGTATCCCTGGACAGGGGGGAGGCTACACCTTC
TRBV30	.	15	TRBJ2-1	TRBD2	CAWSPGLAGENEQFF	TGTGCCTGGAGCCCGGGACTAGCGGGGGAGAATGAGCAGTTCTTC
TRBV16	.	16	TRBJ2-3	TRBD1	CASSVRGTGGLDTQYF	TGTGCCAGCAGCGTCAGAGGTACAGGGGGCTTAGATACGCAGTATTTT
TRBV28	once	15	TRBJ1-4	TRBD1	CASSSGGATNEKLFF	TGTGCCAGCAGCTCAGGGGGCGCGACTAATGAAAAACTGTTTTTT
TRBV5-4	.	14	TRBJ1-1	.	CASSPGVAGPEAFF	TGTGCCAGCAGCCCCGGGGTGGCTGGTCCTGAAGCTTTCTTT
TRBV9	.	14	TRBJ1-3	.	CASSVEGVGNTIYF	TGTGCCAGCAGCGTAGAAGGGGTAGGAAACACCATATATTTT
TRBV19	.	15	TRBJ2-6	.	CASSNQGSGANVLTF	TGTGCCAGTAGCAATCAGGGCTCTGGGGCCAACGTCCTGACTTTC
TRBV5-6	.	16	TRBJ2-7	TRBD2	CASSLGGGYGAYEQYF	TGTGCCAGCAGCTTGGGGGGAGGGTATGGGGCCTACGAGCAGTACTTC
TRBV5-4	few	14	TRBJ1-1	.	CASSLTTGYTEAFF	TGTGCCAGCAGCTTGACCACAGGTTACACTGAAGCTTTCTTT
TRBV10-3	.	11	TRBJ2-1	.	CATQRWNEQFF	TGTGCCACCCAGCGGTGGAACGAGCAGTTCTTC
TRBV4-2	.	15	TRBJ2-1	.	CASSQESTPGGEQFF	TGTGCCAGCAGCCAAGAGTCGACCCCCGGCGGTGAGCAGTTCTTC